This entry is about one T cell receptor beta chain. Antigen: not known. The entry originates in a study of T cell responses to AZD1222 COVID-19 vaccine. Study-level results: The peak T cell response came first, and repertoires were sampled only after it. Baseline serostatus was positive in only six AZD1222 recipients. Increased Spike-specific TCR breadth and depth were observed after two AZD1222 doses.

Profiled with immunoSEQ multiplex PCR; TCRdb holds only in-frame clones, not every one. Of fewer than 100,000 clones listed, 87% are singletons. This CDR3 contains 18 residues. Trimming removed 1 base from V and 6 bases from J; junction bases left unmatched: 15. Germline values: CDR1 SGHTA, CDR2 FQGTGA. Both about-4-week and about-12-week second-dose recipients were combined. V is TRBV7-3 and J is TRBJ2-7; TRBD2 matches 10 bases. Sequences were derived from peripheral blood, sampled 28 days after the second AZD1222 dose. This TCR was sampled from an adult who received the AZD1222 COVID-19 vaccine. In DNA form, the CDR3 reads TGTGCCAGCAGCTTAAGCCCCGCTGCAGCGGGGGGGCAATCCGAGCAGTACTTC. Translation: CASSLSPAAAGGQSEQYF.